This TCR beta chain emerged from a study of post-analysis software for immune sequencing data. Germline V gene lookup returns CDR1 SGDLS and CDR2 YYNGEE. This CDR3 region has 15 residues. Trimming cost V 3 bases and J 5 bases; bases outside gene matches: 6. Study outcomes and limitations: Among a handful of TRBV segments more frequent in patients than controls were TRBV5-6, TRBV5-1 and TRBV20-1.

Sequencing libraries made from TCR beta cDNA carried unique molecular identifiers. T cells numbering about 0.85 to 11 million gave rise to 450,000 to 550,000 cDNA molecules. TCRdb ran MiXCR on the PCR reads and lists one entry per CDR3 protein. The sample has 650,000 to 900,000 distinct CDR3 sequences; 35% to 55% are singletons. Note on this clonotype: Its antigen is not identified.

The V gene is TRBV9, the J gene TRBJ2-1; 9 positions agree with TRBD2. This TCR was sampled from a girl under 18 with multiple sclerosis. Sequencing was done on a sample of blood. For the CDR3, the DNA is TGTGCCAGCAGCGACGGCGGGAGGGCCGACAATGAGCAGTTCTTC. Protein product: CASSDGGRADNEQFF.